This T cell receptor beta chain was documented in a study of cytomegalovirus exposure and HLA in healthy donors. Study results and limitations: Presence/absence analyses assumed roughly uniform sequencing depth across donors.

V lost 2 bases to trimming and J lost 5 bases; unmatched junction nucleotides: 8. CDR3 length: 16 residues. Germline CDR1 reads SGHVS; CDR2 reads FNYEAQ. Worth noting for this clone: As yet, its antigen is unknown.

Use of 60 Vbeta and 13 Jbeta primers characterized the PCR. Using immunoSEQ multiplex PCR, the repertoire was profiled, and TCRdb retains in-frame clones only, with some absent. This sample has under 200,000 clones, with 75% found just once. This TCR was sampled from a woman between 50 and 59 years old in good health and CMV-seropositive. Material for sequencing was PBMCs. V usage is TRBV7-6 and J usage is TRBJ2-5, with 10 bases matching TRBD2. The CDR3, as DNA: TGTGCCAGCAGCTTAATGGGGACTAGCGCGTGGGAGACCCAGTACTTC. Encoded protein: CASSLMGTSAWETQYF.